The clone carrying this T cell receptor (beta chain) was counted at least ten times. The TCR beta CDR3 regions underwent amplification using RNA transcripts as the source. HTBI primers were employed in a first-round RT-PCR of the TCR CDR3. Using its own MiXCR run on the multiplex PCR reads, TCRdb lists one record per CDR3 protein. The data contain more than 250,000 distinct CDR3 sequences, roughly 15% of them seen just once; the ten biggest clones take up about 30%. Per the germline V gene, CDR1 is MDHEN and CDR2 is SYDVKM. The CDR3 covers 13 residues. V lost 7 bases and J lost 2, with 12 bases in between. This entry is derived from a study of T cells in Graves' hyperthyroidism and ophthalmopathy. Subjects aged 18 to 65 presented with newly diagnosed hyperthyroidism of less than 2 months' duration. In making diagnoses, clinical symptoms, serum thyroxine and TRAb, thyroid ultrasound and orbital computed tomography were all used.

Sequencing was done on a sample of blood. This receptor was taken from a woman aged 45 to 65 with Graves' hyperthyroidism that later progressed to Graves' ophthalmopathy. The chain is built from TRBV28 and TRBJ2-7; D perhaps matches TRBD1 (5 bases). DNA for the CDR3: TGTGCCAGCACAGGGCGCGTTCCCTACGAGCAGTACTTC. This gives the protein CASTGRVPYEQYF.